This record covers a single T cell receptor beta chain. Its antigen is not identified. This sample is part of a study of OX40 agonist ivuxolimab in advanced cancers. Study-level information: Every 2 weeks, patients received ivuxolimab intravenously, dosed at 0.01 to 10 mg/kg. Whole-study results and caveats: Patients who responded partially at 0.1-3.0 mg/kg showed clonal expansion ranking among the lowest. Clones of CD4+ and CD8+ blood T cells grew by week 6 at doses of 0.1 to 3.0 mg/kg.

The method was immunoSEQ multiplex PCR; TCRdb's version includes in-frame clones alone and lacks a portion of them. The sample includes tens of thousands of clones, roughly nine tenths of them seen just once. Germline-derived CDR1 and CDR2 are MNHEY and SVGAGI. The CDR3 length is 14 residues. The V segment lost 5 bases and the J segment 1 base; nucleotides outside the gene matches: 3. This chain connects TRBV6-5 to TRBJ1-1, with 8 bases identical to TRBD1. The origin of this receptor is an adult with an advanced solid tumor such as melanoma, head and neck, liver or kidney cancer. The starting material was CD4+ or CD8+ T cells sorted from blood, obtained in a trial of the OX40 agonist ivuxolimab. The CDR3: CASSRQGWNTEAFF. CDR3 bases: TGTGCCAGCAGTCGACAGGGGTGGAACACTGAAGCTTTCTTT.